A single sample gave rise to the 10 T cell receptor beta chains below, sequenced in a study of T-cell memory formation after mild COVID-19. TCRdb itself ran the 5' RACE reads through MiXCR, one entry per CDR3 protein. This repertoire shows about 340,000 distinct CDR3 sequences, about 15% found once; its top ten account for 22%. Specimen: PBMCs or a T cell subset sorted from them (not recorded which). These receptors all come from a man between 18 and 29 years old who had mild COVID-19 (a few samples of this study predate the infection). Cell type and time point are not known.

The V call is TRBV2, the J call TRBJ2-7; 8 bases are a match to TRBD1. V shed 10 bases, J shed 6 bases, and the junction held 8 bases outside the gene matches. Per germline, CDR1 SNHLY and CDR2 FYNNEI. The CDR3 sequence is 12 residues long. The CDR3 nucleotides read TGTGCCACCGCTCGGACAGGGACCGAGCAGTACTTC. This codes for CATARTGTEQYF.

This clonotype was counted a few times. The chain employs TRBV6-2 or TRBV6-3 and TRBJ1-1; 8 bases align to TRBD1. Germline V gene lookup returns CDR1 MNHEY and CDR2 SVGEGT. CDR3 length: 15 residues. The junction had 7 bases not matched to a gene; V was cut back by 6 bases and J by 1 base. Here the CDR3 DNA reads TGTGCCAGCAGCGCGACAGGGGCCGCGAACACTGAAGCTTTCTTT. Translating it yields CASSATGAANTEAFF.

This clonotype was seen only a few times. As DNA, the CDR3 is TGTGCCAGCAGTTACCTAACCGGGGGAGCCTACTTGATTAATGAAAAACTGTTTTTT. Translation gives CASSYLTGGAYLINEKLFF. The chain uses TRBV6-5 and TRBJ1-4; a weak D match, TRBD1 (5 bases). CDR1 MNHEY and CDR2 SVGAGI come from the germline V gene. This CDR3 has 19 residues. V gave up 2 bases and J gave up 4 bases, with 23 bases separating them.

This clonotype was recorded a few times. The CDR3 loop reads CASSSAGRQGAQHF. The CDR3 DNA reads TGTGCCAGCAGTTCCGCCGGACGCCAGGGCGCCCAGCATTTT. V is TRBV6-6 and J is TRBJ1-5; a possible D gene is TRBD1 (5 bases). CDR3 size: 14 residues. CDR1 is MNHNY, CDR2 SVGAGI, per germline (reference sequence). V lost 4 bases and J lost 11, with 18 bases in between.

Here the CDR3 DNA reads TGTGCCAGCATCGGGCTAGAAGAAAAACTGTTTTTT. Residues: CASIGLEEKLFF. The rearrangement joins TRBV2 to TRBJ1-4; D is ambiguous. Trimming left V 7 bases short and J 8 bases short, with 11 bases between. In germline, CDR1 is SNHLY, CDR2 FYNNEI. The CDR3 loop spans 12 amino acids.

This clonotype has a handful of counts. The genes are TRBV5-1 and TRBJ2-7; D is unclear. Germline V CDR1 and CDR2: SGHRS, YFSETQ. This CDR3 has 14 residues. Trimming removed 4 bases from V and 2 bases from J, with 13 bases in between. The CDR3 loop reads CASSGVRPTYEQYF. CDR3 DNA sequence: TGCGCCAGCAGCGGTGTCAGGCCTACCTACGAGCAGTACTTC.

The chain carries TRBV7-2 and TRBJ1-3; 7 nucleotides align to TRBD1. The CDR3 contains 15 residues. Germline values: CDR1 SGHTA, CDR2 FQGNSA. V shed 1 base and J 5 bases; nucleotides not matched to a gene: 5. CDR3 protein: CASSLDRGFRNTIYF. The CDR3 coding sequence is TGTGCCAGCAGCTTAGACAGGGGTTTTCGAAACACCATATATTTT.

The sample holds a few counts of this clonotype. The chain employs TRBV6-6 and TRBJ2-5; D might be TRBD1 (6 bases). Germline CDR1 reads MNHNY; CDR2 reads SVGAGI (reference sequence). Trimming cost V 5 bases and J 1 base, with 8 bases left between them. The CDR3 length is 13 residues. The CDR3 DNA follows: TGTGCCAGCAGTGGACAGTCCCAAGAGACCCAGTACTTC. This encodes CASSGQSQETQYF.

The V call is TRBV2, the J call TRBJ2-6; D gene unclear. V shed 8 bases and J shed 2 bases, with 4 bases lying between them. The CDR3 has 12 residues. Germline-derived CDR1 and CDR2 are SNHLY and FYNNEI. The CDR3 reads CASLPGANVLTF. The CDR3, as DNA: TGTGCCAGCCTTCCTGGGGCCAACGTCCTGACTTTC.

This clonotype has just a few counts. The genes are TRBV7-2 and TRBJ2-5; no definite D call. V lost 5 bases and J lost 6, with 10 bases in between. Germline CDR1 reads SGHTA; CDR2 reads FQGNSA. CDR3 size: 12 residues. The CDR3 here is CASSPAVQTQYF. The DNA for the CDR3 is TGTGCCAGCAGCCCGGCGGTCCAGACCCAGTACTTC.